The present TCR beta chain was sequenced within a study of T-cell memory formation after mild COVID-19. Across the study: Largely donor-specific TCR clusters were found.

Findings of the study overall: Clones contracting over day 15 to 85 were CD4/CD8 balanced, with later expanders leaning CD4+. Memory cells collected pre-infection included some clones that later responded, suggesting cross-reactive memory joined.

With regard to this clonotype: Its cognate antigen is unknown.

One entry per CDR3 protein, called by TCRdb with MiXCR from the 5' RACE reads. The sample has about 320,000 distinct CDR3 sequences, around 15% seen once. The sample taken for sequencing was PBMCs or a T cell subset sorted from them (not recorded which). The receptor's source is a man between 18 and 35 years old who had mild COVID-19 (a few samples of this study predate the infection). Cell type and time point are not known.

CDR3 nucleotides: TGTGCCAATGATCTAGGTCCGGATACGCAGTATTTT. It yields the protein CANDLGPDTQYF. The V and J genes are TRBV7-2 and TRBJ2-3; no reliable D call. Between the trimmed V and J ends, which lost 10 bases and 6 bases, there was a span of 14 bases. The CDR3 consists of 12 residues. The germline gives CDR1 SGHTA, CDR2 FQGNSA.